This is a list of T cell receptor beta chains from one sample in a study of Ad26.COV2.S vaccination and SARS-CoV-2 variants. Data came from immunoSEQ multiplex PCR; TCRdb stores just in-frame clones and leaves some out. The data contain 350,000 to 450,000 clones, approximately 92% of them singletons. The sequencing used peripheral blood, collected in a trial of Ad26.COV2.S vaccine versus placebo. The receptors derive from a person between 18 and 60 years old who received the Ad26.COV2.S COVID-19 vaccine or a placebo. Both conserved end residues are part of each CDR3. A D gene is named only where the DNA matches it firmly. Rows may omit the clone size; those that give it use once, few, many or a size class.

- | TRBJ2-7 | TRBV18 | TRBD1 | CASSTTGLTYEQYF | TGTGCCAGCTCAACGACAGGGCTGACCTACGAGCAGTACTTC
- | TRBJ1-6 | TRBV9 | - | CASSAAGGSPLHF | TGTGCCAGCAGCGCCGCGGGGGGTTCACCCCTCCACTTT
once | TRBJ1-2 | TRBV7-2 | - | CASSFYSNYGYTF | TGTGCCAGCAGCTTCTACAGTAACTATGGCTACACCTTC
- | TRBJ2-3 | TRBV11-3 | - | CASSLGGVTDTQYF | TGTGCCAGCAGCTTGGGGGGAGTCACAGATACGCAGTATTTT
- | TRBJ2-3 | TRBV12-5 | - | CASGPSVRETTDTQYF | TGTGCTAGTGGTCCGTCCGTTAGGGAGACCACAGATACGCAGTATTTT
- | TRBJ1-1 | TRBV19 | TRBD1 | CASNTRGQGVTEAFF | TGTGCCAGTAACACCCGCGGACAGGGAGTTACTGAAGCTTTCTTT
once | TRBJ2-1 | TRBV19 | TRBD1 | CASSLGTGATNEQFF | TGTGCCAGTAGTTTGGGGACAGGGGCCACCAATGAGCAGTTCTTC
- | TRBJ2-7 | TRBV27 | - | CASSPPSYEQYF | TGTGCCAGCAGTCCCCCTTCCTACGAGCAGTACTTC
- | TRBJ2-3 | TRBV18 | - | CASSPVNLLSDTQYF | TGTGCCAGCTCGCCAGTCAACCTTCTCTCAGATACGCAGTATTTT
- | TRBJ2-3 | TRBV9 | - | CASSVNPGTDTQYF | TGTGCCAGCAGCGTAAATCCTGGCACAGATACGCAGTATTTT
- | TRBJ2-7 | TRBV6-5 | TRBD1 | CASSYTDRKGSYEQYF | TGTGCCAGCAGTTACACGGACAGGAAGGGCTCCTACGAGCAGTACTTC
- | TRBJ1-4 | TRBV2 | - | CASSDWVLGHNEKLFF | TGTGCCAGCAGTGATTGGGTTTTAGGCCATAATGAAAAACTGTTTTTT
- | TRBJ1-4 | TRBV9 | - | CASSVSPGHANEKLFF | TGTGCCAGCAGCGTATCCCCGGGACACGCTAATGAAAAACTGTTTTTT
once | TRBJ2-3 | TRBV19 | - | CASKEGGPQDTQYF | TGTGCCAGTAAGGAGGGGGGGCCACAAGATACGCAGTATTTT